Described below is a single T cell receptor beta chain sequence and its context. The sample originates from a study of PD-L1 blockade in urothelial cancer. Study-level information: Enrolled patients had been treated previously with 0 to 3 chemotherapy regimens. Timepoints chosen for blood analysis were 3 weeks (second dose) and 6 weeks after treatment start.

Time point of the sample: pretreatment peripheral blood. Clones were read by immunoSEQ multiplex PCR, and TCRdb kept only the in-frame ones, dropping some. The repertoire holds tens of thousands of clones, with around 89% as singletons. This specimen was PBMCs, taken around atezolizumab (anti-PD-L1) treatment. This sequence originates from a man in his sixties with urothelial cancer.

CDR3 sequence (DNA): TGTGCCAGCAGCTCAATCGGCCAGGGGGCCGGGGAGCTGTTTTTT. It translates to CASSSIGQGAGELFF. The V and J genes are TRBV11-2 and TRBJ2-2; 7 bases agree with TRBD1. The CDR3 is made up of 15 amino acids. Germline trimming cut 4 bases from V and 6 bases from J; bases unmatched to any gene: 8. Per germline, CDR1 SGHAT and CDR2 FQNNGV.